This T cell receptor beta chain was captured by sequencing in a study of neurological immune-mediated disorders. TCRdb re-called the 5' RACE reads through MiXCR, storing one row per CDR3 protein. The data hold fewer than 70,000 distinct CDR3 sequences, with more than 7.5% observed a single time. In its sample, this clonotype was seen many times. The time point was: longitudinal time-point 2. The CDR3 sequence is 15 residues long. V gave up 4 bases and J gave up 1 base, with 12 bases separating them. From germline, CDR1 is SGHTA and CDR2 FQGTGA. Source material: PBMCs. The chain employs TRBV7-3 and TRBJ2-3; D is possibly TRBD2 (7 bases). The receptor was isolated from a man between 25 and 39 years old in good health. CDR3 DNA: TGTGCCAGCAGCTCCATAGGGGGGGGCACAGATACGCAGTATTTT. This sequence encodes CASSSIGGGTDTQYF.